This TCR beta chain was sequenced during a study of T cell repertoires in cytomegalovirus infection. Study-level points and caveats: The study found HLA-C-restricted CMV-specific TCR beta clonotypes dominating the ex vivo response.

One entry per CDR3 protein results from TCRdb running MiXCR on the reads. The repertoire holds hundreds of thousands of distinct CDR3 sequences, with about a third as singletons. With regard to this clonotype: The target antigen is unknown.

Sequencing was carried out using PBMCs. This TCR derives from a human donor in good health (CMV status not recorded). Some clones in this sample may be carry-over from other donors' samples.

The CDR3 here is CSVINLGRLNTEAFF. The DNA of the CDR3 is TGCAGCGTCATAAACCTTGGACGGCTGAACACTGAAGCTTTCTTT. This rearrangement joins TRBV29-1 to TRBJ1-1; D uncertain. The CDR3 has 15 residues. Trimming left V 6 bases short and J 0 bases short, with 17 bases between. Germline loops: CDR1 SQVTM, CDR2 ANQGSEA.